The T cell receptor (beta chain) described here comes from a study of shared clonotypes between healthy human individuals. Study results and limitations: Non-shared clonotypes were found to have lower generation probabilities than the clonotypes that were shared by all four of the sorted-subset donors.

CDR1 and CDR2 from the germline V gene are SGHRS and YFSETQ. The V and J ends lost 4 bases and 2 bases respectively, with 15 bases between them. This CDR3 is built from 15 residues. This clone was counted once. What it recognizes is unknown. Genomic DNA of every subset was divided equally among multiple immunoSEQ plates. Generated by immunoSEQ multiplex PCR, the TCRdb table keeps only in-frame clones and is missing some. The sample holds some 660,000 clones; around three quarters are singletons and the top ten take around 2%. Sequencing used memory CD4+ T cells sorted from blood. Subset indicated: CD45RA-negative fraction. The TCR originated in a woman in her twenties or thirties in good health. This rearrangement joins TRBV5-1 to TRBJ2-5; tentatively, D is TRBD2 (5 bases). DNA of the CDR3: TGCGCCAGCAGCAGGAATGCGGGCGGGCAAGAGACCCAGTACTTC. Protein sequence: CASSRNAGGQETQYF.